This T cell receptor (beta chain) was sequenced in a study of control samples from healthy donors and cancer patients. The assay was immunoSEQ multiplex PCR, and TCRdb's table has in-frame clones only and misses some. This sample has roughly 150,000 clones; more than 85% occur once, and the top ten carry roughly 0.64%. Germline V gene sequence: CDR1 KGHDR, CDR2 SFDVKD. CDR3 size: 21 residues. V lost 2 bases, J lost 2 bases, and 11 bases stayed unmatched. The sample comprised blood. The TCR comes from a woman between 25 and 40 years old in good health. The J gene is TRBJ2-1, the V gene TRBV24-1; 16 bases agree with TRBD2. The CDR3 protein is CATSDSFGTSGRAGTYNEQFF. The CDR3 DNA reads as TGTGCCACCAGTGATTCCTTCGGGACTAGCGGGAGGGCCGGGACCTACAATGAGCAGTTCTTC.